This TCR beta chain was sequenced during a study of control samples from healthy donors and cancer patients. Per the germline V gene, CDR1 is MNHNS and CDR2 is SASEGT. The CDR3 extends over 17 amino acids. J lost 7 bases, V lost 0 bases, and 9 bases had no gene match. Assay: immunoSEQ multiplex PCR; the TCRdb copy retains only in-frame clones and omits some. The data show 230,000 or so clones, around 94% seen once. V is TRBV6-1 and J is TRBJ2-1; TRBD2 aligns across 10 bases. The sequencing input was blood. This receptor was identified in a man aged 45 to 65 in good health. The CDR3 is CASSEATKRGGRNEQFF. CDR3 in DNA: TGTGCCAGCAGTGAAGCGACGAAGCGGGGGGGCCGTAATGAGCAGTTCTTC.